One sample yielded the 2 T cell receptor beta chains listed below, sequenced in a study of cytomegalovirus exposure and HLA in healthy donors. The PCR was carried out with 60 Vbeta primers and 13 Jbeta primers. Clones were read by immunoSEQ multiplex PCR, and TCRdb kept only the in-frame ones, dropping some. The sample yields about 98,000 clones, around three quarters seen once. Sequenced: PBMCs. These receptors all come from a human donor in good health.

The CDR3 is CASKGRDRAFDGYTF. DNA for the CDR3: TGTGCCAGCAAAGGGCGAGACAGGGCGTTCGATGGCTACACCTTC. The gene calls are TRBV2 and TRBJ1-2; TRBD1 matches 7 bases. With 7 bases clipped from V and 6 bases from J, the junction kept 14 bases outside the gene matches. CDR3 size: 15 residues. Germline V CDR1 and CDR2: SNHLY, FYNNEI.

The V and J genes are TRBV19 and TRBJ2-1, with TRBD2 matching over 14 bases. Germline CDR1 LNHDA, CDR2 SQIVND (reference sequence). J gave up 3 bases and V 7 bases, and 11 bases lay outside the gene matches. The CDR3 loop spans 18 amino acids. CDR3 nucleotides: TGTGCCAGTAATCGGGACACCGGGACTAGCGGGAGCTACAATGAGCAGTTCTTC. Its protein is CASNRDTGTSGSYNEQFF. The full variable domain, rest sourced from reference TRBV19 and TRBJ2-1, is DGGITQSPKYLFRKEGQNVTLSCEQNLNHDAMYWYRQDPGQGLRLIYYSQIVNDFQKGDIAEGYSVSREKKESFPLTVTSAQKNPTAFYLCASNRDTGTSGSYNEQFFGPGTRLTVL.